The present entry profiles one TCR beta chain with its context. Its specificity is unknown. This specimen belongs to a study of T cell clones after liver transplantation. Study-level background: In this trial, immunosuppression withdrawal was attempted within 2 years of liver transplant. Points from the study as a whole: In two subjects, few donor cells limited the measurable donor-reactive repertoire. In 5 of 8 subjects, circulating graft-donor-reactive CD4 TCRbeta sequences fell significantly after transplant.

CDR1 and CDR2 (germline): SNHLY, FYNNEI. The CDR3 spans 13 residues. This table comes from immunoSEQ multiplex PCR, and its TCRdb copy is limited to in-frame clones, with some not included. The repertoire consists of around 100,000 clones, with around 80% occurring once and the leading ten covering about 2.6%. J is TRBJ2-5 and V is TRBV2; D is possibly TRBD2 (6 bases). The assigned J gene may be wrong: the sequence end matches TRBJ2-7 better. Here the sequenced sample was CD4+ T cells from blood, taken around 44 months after liver transplant. The TCR sequence derives from a human patient who received a liver transplant. T cells may partly derive from the graft donor. The chain's CDR3 is CASNPSGPYEQYF. CDR3 sequence (DNA): TGTGCCAGCAATCCCAGCGGGCCTTACGAGCAGTACTTC.